This T cell receptor (beta chain) was captured by sequencing in a study of OX40 agonist ivuxolimab in advanced cancers. Study context: Eligibility rules accepted prior anti-PD-1, anti-PD-L1 or anti-CTLA-4 therapy, and over 30% had some.

Germline CDR1 is SQVTM and CDR2 is ANQGSEA. The CDR3 is made up of 11 amino acids. The J segment lost 8 bases and the V segment lost 5 bases, leaving 1 base of the junction unmatched. Sequenced by immunoSEQ multiplex PCR; TCRdb stores in-frame clones only, minus some. This sample has more than 55,000 clones, with around 92% found just once. V gene TRBV29-1 combines with J gene TRBJ1-4, with 8 bases lining up with TRBD1. Material: CD4+ or CD8+ T cells sorted from blood, obtained in a trial of the OX40 agonist ivuxolimab. The source is an adult with an advanced solid tumor such as melanoma, head and neck, liver or kidney cancer. The CDR3 sequence is CSVTGGEKLFF. DNA of the CDR3: TGCAGCGTTACAGGGGGAGAAAAACTGTTTTTT.